This TCR beta chain originates from a study of graft-versus-host responses after intestinal transplantation. Only in-frame clones appear in the TCRdb table, and some are missing; sequencing was by immunoSEQ multiplex PCR. The repertoire consists of over 90,000 clones, with roughly 91% occurring once and the leading ten covering approximately 0.54%. This clone was found once. Its antigen is undetermined. The sample contains more than one DNA sequence encoding this CDR3. Germline CDR1 reads MDHEN; CDR2 reads SYDVKM. V was shortened by 3 bases and J by 6 bases, with 11 bases between the two germline ends. The CDR3 sequence is 13 residues long.

This sequence was found in a human donor who received an intestinal transplant. Sequencing used unstimulated CD8+ T cells sorted from spleen or lymph node cells, obtained before intestinal transplant. The chain is built from TRBV28 and TRBJ1-2; TRBD1 is a possible D gene (6 bases). Here the CDR3 reads CASSFRGADGYTF. The CDR3, as DNA: TGTGCCAGCAGTTTTCGGGGGGCCGATGGCTACACCTTC.